A single T cell receptor beta chain is shown here with its context. These data originate in a study of blood T cell repertoires in COVID-19. Whole-study context: Sites across the United States, Italy and Spain contributed samples from acute and convalescent COVID-19. In each case, the material was cDNA or gDNA derived from T cells, B-cell-depleted T cells, or PBMCs.

Per the original data handling: For nucleated cells, counts were estimated from reference gene primer amplification. Assay used: immunoSEQ multiplex PCR; TCRdb lists only in-frame clones, some missing. That table gives V, J and clone size, and the DNA gave D and trimming. The sample holds some 120,000 clones, about four fifths seen once. Per germline, CDR1 MNHEY and CDR2 SVGAGI. The V and J ends lost 7 bases and 2 bases respectively, with 12 bases between them. The CDR3 spans 13 residues. Sequencing was performed on peripheral blood. The chain carries TRBV6-5 and TRBJ2-7, with D possibly matching TRBD1 (5 bases). This TCR derives from a man in his 60s with acute or convalescent COVID-19. CDR3 region: CASTRQPPYEQYF. The DNA for the CDR3 is TGTGCCAGCACTCGACAGCCGCCCTACGAGCAGTACTTC.